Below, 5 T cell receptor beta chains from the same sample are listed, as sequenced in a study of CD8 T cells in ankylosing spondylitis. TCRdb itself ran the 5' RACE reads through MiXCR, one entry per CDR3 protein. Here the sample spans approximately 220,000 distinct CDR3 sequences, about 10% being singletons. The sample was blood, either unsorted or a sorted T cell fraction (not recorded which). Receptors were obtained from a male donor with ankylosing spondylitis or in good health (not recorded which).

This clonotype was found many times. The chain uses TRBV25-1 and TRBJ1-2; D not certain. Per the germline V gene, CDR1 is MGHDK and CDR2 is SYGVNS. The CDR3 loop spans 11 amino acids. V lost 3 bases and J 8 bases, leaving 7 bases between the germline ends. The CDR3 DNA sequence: TGTGCCAGCAGTGATTACAGCGGCTACACCTTC. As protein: CASSDYSGYTF.

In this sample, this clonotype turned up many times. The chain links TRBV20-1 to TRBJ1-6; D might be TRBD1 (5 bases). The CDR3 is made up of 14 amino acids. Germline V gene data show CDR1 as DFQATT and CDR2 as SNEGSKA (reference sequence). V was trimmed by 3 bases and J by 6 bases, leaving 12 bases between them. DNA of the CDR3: TGCAGTGCTAGTAAGCAGGGCTTTAATTCACCCCTCCACTTT. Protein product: CSASKQGFNSPLHF.

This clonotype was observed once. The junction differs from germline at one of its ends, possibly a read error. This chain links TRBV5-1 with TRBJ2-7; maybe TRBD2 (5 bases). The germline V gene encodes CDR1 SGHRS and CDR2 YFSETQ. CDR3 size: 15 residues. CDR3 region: CASGLAGEITYEQYF. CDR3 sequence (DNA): TGCGCCAGCGGCTTGGCCGGGGAGATAACCTACGAGCAGTACTTC.

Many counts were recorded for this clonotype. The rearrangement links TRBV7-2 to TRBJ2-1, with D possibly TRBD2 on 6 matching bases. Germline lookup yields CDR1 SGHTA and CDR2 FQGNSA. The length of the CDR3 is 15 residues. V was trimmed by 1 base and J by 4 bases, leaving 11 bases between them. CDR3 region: CASSLVGEAYNEQFF. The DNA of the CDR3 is TGTGCCAGCAGCTTAGTCGGGGAGGCGTACAATGAGCAGTTCTTC.

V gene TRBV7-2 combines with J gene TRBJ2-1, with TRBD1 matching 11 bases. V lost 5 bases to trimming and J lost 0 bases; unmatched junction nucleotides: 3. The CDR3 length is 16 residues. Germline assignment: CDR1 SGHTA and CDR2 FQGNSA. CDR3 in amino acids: CASSRDRGSSYNEQFF. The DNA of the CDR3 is TGTGCCAGCAGCCGGGACAGGGGGAGCTCCTACAATGAGCAGTTCTTC.